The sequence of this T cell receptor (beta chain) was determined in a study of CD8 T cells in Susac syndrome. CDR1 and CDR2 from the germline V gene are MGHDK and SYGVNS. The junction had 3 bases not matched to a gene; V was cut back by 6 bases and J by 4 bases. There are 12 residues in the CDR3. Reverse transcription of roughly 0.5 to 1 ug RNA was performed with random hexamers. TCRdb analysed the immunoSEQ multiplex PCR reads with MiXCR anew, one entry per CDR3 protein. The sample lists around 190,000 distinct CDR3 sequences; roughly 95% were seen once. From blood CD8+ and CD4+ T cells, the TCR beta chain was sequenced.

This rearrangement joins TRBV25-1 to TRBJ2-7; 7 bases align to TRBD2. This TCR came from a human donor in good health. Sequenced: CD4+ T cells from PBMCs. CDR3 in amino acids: CASSGRRYEQYF. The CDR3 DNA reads TGTGCCAGCAGCGGGAGGAGGTACGAGCAGTACTTC.